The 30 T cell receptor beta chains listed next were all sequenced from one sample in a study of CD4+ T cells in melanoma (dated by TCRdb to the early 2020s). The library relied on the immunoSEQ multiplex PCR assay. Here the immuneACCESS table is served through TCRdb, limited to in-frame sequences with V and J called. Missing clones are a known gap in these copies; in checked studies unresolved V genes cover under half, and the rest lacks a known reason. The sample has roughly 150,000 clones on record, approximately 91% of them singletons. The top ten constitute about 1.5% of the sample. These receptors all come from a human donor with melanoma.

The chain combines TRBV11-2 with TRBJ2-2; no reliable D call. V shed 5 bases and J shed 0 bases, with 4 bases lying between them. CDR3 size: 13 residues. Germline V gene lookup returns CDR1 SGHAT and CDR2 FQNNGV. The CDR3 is CASSQTNTGELFF. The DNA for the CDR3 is TGTGCCAGCAGCCAGACGAACACCGGGGAGCTGTTTTTT.

CDR3 sequence reads: CASSIFGAGQPQHF. The DNA of the CDR3 is TGTGCCAGTAGTATTTTCGGGGCTGGCCAGCCCCAGCATTTT. This chain uses TRBV19 with TRBJ1-5; weak D call: TRBD1 (5 bases). Trimming stripped 3 bases from V and 7 bases from J, with 13 bases between. The CDR3 sequence is 14 residues long. The germline V gene has CDR1 LNHDA and CDR2 SQIVND (reference sequence).

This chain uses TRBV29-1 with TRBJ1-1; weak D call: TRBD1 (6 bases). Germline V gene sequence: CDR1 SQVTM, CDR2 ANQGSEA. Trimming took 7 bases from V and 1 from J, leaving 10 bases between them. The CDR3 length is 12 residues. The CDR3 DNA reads TGCAGCGCCAGGGGTCCGAACACTGAAGCTTTCTTT. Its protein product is CSARGPNTEAFF.

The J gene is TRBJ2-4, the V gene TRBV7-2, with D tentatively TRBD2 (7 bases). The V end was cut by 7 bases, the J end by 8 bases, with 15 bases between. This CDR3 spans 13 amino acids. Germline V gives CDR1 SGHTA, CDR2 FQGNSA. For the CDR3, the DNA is TGTGCCAGCAAACAGGGAGGGTTGGACATTCAGTACTTC. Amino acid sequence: CASKQGGLDIQYF. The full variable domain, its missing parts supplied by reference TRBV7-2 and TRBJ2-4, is GAGVSQSPSNKVTEKGKDVELRCDPISGHTALYWYRQSLGQGLEFLIYFQGNSAPDKSGLPSDRFSAERTGGSVSTLTIQRTQQEDSAVYLCASKQGGLDIQYFGAGTRLSVL.

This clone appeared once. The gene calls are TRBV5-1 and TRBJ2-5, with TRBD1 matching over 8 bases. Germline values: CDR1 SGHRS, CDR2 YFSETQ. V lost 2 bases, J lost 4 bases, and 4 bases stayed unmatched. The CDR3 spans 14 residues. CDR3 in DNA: TGCGCCAGCAGCTTTAGCACAGGGGGAGAGACCCAGTACTTC. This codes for CASSFSTGGETQYF.

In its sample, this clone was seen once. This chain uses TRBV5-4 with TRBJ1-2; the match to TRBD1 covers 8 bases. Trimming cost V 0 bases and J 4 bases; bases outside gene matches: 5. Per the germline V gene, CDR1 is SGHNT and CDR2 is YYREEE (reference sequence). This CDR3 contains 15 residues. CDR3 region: CASSLASGGFYGYTF. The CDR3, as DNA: TGTGCCAGCAGCTTGGCCTCAGGGGGCTTCTATGGCTACACCTTC. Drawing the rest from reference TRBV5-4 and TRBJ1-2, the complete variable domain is ETGVTQSPTHLIKTRGQQVTLRCSSQSGHNTVSWYQQALGQGPQFIFQYYREEENGRGNFPPRFSGLQFPNYSSELNVNALELDDSALYLCASSLASGGFYGYTFGSGTRLTVV.

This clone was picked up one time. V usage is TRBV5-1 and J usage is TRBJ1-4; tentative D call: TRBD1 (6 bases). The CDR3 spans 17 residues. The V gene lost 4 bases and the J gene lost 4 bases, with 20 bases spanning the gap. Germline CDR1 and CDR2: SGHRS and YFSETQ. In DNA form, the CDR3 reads TGCGCCAGCAGCATGACCTCTGGACAGACTTATAATGAAAAACTGTTTTTT. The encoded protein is CASSMTSGQTYNEKLFF.

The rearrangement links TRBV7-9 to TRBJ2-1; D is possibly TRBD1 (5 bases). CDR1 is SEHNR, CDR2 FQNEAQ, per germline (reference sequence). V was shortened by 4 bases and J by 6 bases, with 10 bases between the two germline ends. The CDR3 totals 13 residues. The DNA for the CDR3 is TGTGCCAGCAGCTCCAGGGTTTTCAATGAGCAGTTCTTC. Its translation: CASSSRVFNEQFF.

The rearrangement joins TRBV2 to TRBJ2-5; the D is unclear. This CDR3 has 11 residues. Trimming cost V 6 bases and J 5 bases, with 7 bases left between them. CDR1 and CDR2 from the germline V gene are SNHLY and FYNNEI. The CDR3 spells CASSVRETQYF. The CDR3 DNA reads TGTGCCAGCAGCGTACGGGAGACCCAGTACTTC. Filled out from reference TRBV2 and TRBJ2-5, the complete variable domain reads EPEVTQTPSHQVTQMGQEVILRCVPISNHLYFYWYRQILGQKVEFLVSFYNNEISEKSEIFDDQFSVERPDGSNFTLKIRSTKLEDSAMYFCASSVRETQYFGPGTRLLVL.

For the CDR3, the DNA is TGTGCCAGCAGCTTAAAAGGGCAGAAAGAGACCCAGTACTTC. Encoded protein: CASSLKGQKETQYF. This chain links TRBV7-3 with TRBJ2-5; D gene ambiguous. V lost 1 base to trimming and J lost 3 bases, with 9 bases between them. The CDR3 runs to 14 residues. The V gene's germline CDR1 is SGHTA and CDR2 FQGTGA.

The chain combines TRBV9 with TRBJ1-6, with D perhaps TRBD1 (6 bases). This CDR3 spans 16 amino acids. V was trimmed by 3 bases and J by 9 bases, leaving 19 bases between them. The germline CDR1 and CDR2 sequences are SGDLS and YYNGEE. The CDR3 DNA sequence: TGTGCCAGCAGCGCATCACCTACGGGGGGCGTTTCACCCCTCCACTTT. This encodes CASSASPTGGVSPLHF.

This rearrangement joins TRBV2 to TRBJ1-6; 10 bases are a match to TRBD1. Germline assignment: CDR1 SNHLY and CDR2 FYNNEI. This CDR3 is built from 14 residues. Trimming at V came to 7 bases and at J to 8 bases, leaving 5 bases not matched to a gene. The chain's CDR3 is CASKRTGGDSPLHF. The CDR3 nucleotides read TGTGCCAGCAAGCGGACAGGGGGTGATTCACCCCTCCACTTT.

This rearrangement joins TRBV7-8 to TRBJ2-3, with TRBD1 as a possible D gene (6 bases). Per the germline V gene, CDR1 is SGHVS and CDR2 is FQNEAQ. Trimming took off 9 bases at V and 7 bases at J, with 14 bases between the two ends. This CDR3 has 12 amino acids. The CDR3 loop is CASANRAYTQYF. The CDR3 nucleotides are TGTGCCAGTGCGAACAGGGCTTATACGCAGTATTTT.

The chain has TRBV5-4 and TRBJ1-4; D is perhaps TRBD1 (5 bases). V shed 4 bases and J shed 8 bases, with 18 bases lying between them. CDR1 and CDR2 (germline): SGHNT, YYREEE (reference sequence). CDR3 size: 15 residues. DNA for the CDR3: TGTGCCAGCAGCCCCGACCCGCAGGGAAACGAAAAACTGTTTTTT. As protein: CASSPDPQGNEKLFF.

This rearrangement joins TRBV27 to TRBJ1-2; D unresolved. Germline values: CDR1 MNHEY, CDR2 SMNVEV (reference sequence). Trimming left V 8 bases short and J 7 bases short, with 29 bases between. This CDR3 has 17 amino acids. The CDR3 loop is CASARTKTRTFLGGYTF. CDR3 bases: TGTGCCAGCGCCCGGACGAAAACTCGAACGTTCTTGGGTGGCTACACCTTC.

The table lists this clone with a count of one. The CDR3 nucleotides are TGTGCCAGTAGTATCACAGGGTTGAATTCACCCCTCCACTTT. Its translation: CASSITGLNSPLHF. The chain employs TRBV19 and TRBJ1-6; D is perhaps TRBD1 (6 bases). Trimming removed 3 bases at V and 7 bases at J, with 10 bases between. The CDR3 covers 14 residues. The germline V gene has CDR1 LNHDA and CDR2 SQIVND (reference sequence).

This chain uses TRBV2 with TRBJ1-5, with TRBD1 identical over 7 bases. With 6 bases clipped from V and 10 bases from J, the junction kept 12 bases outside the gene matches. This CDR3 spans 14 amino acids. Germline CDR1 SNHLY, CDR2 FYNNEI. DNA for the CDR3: TGTGCCAGCAGCTCGACAGGGTTATCAGCTCCCCAGCATTTT. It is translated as CASSSTGLSAPQHF.

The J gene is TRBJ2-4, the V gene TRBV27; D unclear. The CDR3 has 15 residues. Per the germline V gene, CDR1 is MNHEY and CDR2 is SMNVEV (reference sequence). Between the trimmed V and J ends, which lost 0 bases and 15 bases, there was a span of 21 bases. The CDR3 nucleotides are TGTGCCAGCAGTTTATCTTTCACGACACTCGGCGCCCGGTACTTC. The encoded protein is CASSLSFTTLGARYF.

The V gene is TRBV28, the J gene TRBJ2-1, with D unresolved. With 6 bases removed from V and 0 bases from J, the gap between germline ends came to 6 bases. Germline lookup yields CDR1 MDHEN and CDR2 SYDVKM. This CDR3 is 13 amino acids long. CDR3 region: CASSGSSYNEQFF. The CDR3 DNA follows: TGTGCCAGCAGCGGAAGCTCCTACAATGAGCAGTTCTTC. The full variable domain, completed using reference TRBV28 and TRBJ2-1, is DVKVTQSSRYLVKRTGEKVFLECVQDMDHENMFWYRQDPGLGLRLIYFSYDVKMKEKGDIPEGYSVSREKKERFSLILESASTNQTSMYLCASSGSSYNEQFFGPGTRLTVL.

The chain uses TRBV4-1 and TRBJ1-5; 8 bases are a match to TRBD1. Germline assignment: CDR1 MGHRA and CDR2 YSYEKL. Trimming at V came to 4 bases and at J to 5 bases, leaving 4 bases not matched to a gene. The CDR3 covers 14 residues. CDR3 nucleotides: TGCGCCAGCAGCCGAGCAGGGGGCCATCAGCCCCAGCATTTT. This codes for CASSRAGGHQPQHF.

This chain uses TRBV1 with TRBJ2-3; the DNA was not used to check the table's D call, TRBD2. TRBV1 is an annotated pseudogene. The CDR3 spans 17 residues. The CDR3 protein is CTSSQDRSRRRADTQYF. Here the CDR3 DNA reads TGCACCAGCAGCCAAGATCGATCCAGACGACGGGCAGATACGCAGTATTTT.

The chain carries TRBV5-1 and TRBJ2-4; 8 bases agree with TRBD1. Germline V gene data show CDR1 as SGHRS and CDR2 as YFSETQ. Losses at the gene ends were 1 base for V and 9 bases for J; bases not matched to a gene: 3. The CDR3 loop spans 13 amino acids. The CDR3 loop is CASSLYRGSIQYF. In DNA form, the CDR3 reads TGCGCCAGCAGCTTGTACAGGGGGAGCATTCAGTACTTC.

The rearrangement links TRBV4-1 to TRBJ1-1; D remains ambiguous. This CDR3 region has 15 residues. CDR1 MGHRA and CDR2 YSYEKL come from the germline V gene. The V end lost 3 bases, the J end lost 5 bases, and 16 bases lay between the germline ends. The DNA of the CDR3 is TGCGCCAGCAGCCAGGAGGGTCGGTCGGGGACTGAAGCTTTCTTT. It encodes CASSQEGRSGTEAFF.

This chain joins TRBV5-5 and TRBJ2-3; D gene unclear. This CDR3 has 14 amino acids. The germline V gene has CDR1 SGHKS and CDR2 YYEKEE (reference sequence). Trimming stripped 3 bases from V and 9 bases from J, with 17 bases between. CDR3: CASSSAKGGETQYF. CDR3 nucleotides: TGTGCCAGCAGCTCGGCCAAGGGTGGCGAGACGCAGTATTTT.

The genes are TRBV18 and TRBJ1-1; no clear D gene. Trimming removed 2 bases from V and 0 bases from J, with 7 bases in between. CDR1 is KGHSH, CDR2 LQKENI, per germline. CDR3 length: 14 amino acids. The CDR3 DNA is TGTGCCAGCTCACCAACGCGTATGAACACTGAAGCTTTCTTT. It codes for CASSPTRMNTEAFF. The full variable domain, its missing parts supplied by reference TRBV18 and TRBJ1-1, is NAGVMQNPRHLVRRRGQEARLRCSPMKGHSHVYWYRQLPEEGLKFMVYLQKENIIDESGMPKERFSAEFPKEGPSILRIQQVVRGDSAAYFCASSPTRMNTEAFFGQGTRLTVV.

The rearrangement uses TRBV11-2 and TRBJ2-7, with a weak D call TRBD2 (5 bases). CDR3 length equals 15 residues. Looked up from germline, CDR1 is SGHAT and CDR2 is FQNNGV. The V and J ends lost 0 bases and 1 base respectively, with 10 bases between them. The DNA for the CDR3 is TGTGCCAGCAGCTTAGACCGGACTGGGTCCTACGAGCAGTACTTC. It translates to CASSLDRTGSYEQYF.

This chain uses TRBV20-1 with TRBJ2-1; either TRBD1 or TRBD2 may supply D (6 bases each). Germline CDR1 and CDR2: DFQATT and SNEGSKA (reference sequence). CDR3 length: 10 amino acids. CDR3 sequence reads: CSTGRREQFF. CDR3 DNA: TGCAGCACAGGGAGGCGTGAGCAGTTCTTC.

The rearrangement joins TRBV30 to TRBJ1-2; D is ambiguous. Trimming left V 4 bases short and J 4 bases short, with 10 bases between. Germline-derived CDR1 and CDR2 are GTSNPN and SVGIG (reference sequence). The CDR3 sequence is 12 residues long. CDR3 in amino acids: CAWTRQVYGYTF. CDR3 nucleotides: TGTGCCTGGACGAGACAAGTCTATGGCTACACCTTC.

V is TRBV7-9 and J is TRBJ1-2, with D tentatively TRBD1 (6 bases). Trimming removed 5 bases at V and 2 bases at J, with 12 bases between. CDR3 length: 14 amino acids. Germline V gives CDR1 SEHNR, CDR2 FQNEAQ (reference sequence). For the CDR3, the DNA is TGTGCCAGCAGCAAAGACCAGGGGAACTATGGCTACACCTTC. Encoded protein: CASSKDQGNYGYTF.

CDR3 protein: CASSRTGVNQPQHF. CDR3 in DNA: TGTGCCAGCAGTCGGACAGGGGTCAATCAGCCCCAGCATTTT. This chain joins TRBV27 and TRBJ1-5, with 9 bases matching TRBD1. V shed 5 bases and J 3 bases; nucleotides not matched to a gene: 2. The CDR3 is made up of 14 amino acids. In germline, CDR1 is MNHEY, CDR2 SMNVEV (reference sequence).